Each of the 3 T cell receptor beta chains below was sequenced from the same sample in a study of blood T cell repertoires in COVID-19. Sequenced by immunoSEQ multiplex PCR; TCRdb stores in-frame clones only, minus some. The table has 100,000 or so clones, 65% to 90% seen once. The sample taken for sequencing was PBMCs or T cells enriched from blood (not recorded which). The receptors were sampled from a woman aged 45-59 years who had recovered from COVID-19.

This clone was detected once. The CDR3: CASAWTGSGNTIYF. CDR3 DNA: TGTGCCAGTGCCTGGACAGGCTCTGGAAACACCATATATTTT. This chain uses TRBV19 with TRBJ1-3; 7 bases align to TRBD1. In germline, CDR1 is LNHDA, CDR2 SQIVND (reference sequence). The V and J ends lost 8 bases and 0 bases, in that order; junction bases with no gene match: 4. This CDR3 has 14 residues.

The J gene is TRBJ1-4, the V gene TRBV28; no clear D. V lost 1 base, J lost 5 bases, and 14 bases lay in between. Germline V gives CDR1 MDHEN, CDR2 SYDVKM. This CDR3 comprises 16 residues. CDR3 DNA: TGTGCCAGCAGTTTATTTTCTTTGGGAGGGAATGAAAAACTGTTTTTT. Amino acid sequence: CASSLFSLGGNEKLFF.

This chain connects TRBV9 to TRBJ1-4; D may be TRBD1 (6 bases). Germline V gene sequence: CDR1 SGDLS, CDR2 YYNGEE. V was shortened by 6 bases and J by 5 bases, with 11 bases between the two germline ends. There are 13 residues in the CDR3. This CDR3 reads CASKGELNEKLFF. The DNA for the CDR3 is TGTGCCAGCAAGGGGGAATTAAATGAAAAACTGTTTTTT.